The rows below give T cell receptor beta chains drawn from one sample of a study of T cell responses to AZD1222 COVID-19 vaccine. Sequencing used immunoSEQ multiplex PCR; TCRdb keeps in-frame clones, though not all of them. Of 150,000 to 200,000 clones listed, roughly 94% are singletons. Sequencing was performed on peripheral blood, taken on day 0 of AZD1222 vaccination. The receptor set was obtained from an adult in good health. CDR3s include the opening cysteine and the closing phenylalanine or tryptophan. A D gene is named only where the DNA matches it firmly. Clone size is shown for a subset of rows, as once, few, many or a class of expanded clone.

clone size,D gene,V gene,J gene,CDR3 DNA,CDR3 protein
.,.,TRBV30,TRBJ1-1,TGTGCCTGGAGGTCTTCTGAAGCTTTCTTT,CAWRSSEAFF
.,.,TRBV27,TRBJ1-1,TGTGCCAGCAGTTTAGTGTCTCGGATGGCCACTGAAGCTTTCTTT,CASSLVSRMATEAFF
.,TRBD1,TRBV5-5,TRBJ1-1,TGTGCCAGCAGTTACCCCACAGGGGCTGAAGCTTTCTTT,CASSYPTGAEAFF
.,.,TRBV5-1,TRBJ1-2,TGCGCCAGCAGCTCCTACCCCCGGGGGGCTAACTATGGCTACACCTTC,CASSSYPRGANYGYTF
once,.,TRBV20-1,TRBJ1-2,TGCAGTGCTAGCGGGAATGGCTACACCTTC,CSASGNGYTF
.,TRBD1,TRBV28,TRBJ1-2,TGTGCCAGCATAGGGGGACAGATATATGGCTACACCTTC,CASIGGQIYGYTF
.,.,TRBV28,TRBJ2-7,TGTGCCAGCAGTTTAGGCTCCGCCCACGAGCAGTACTTC,CASSLGSAHEQYF
.,TRBD1,TRBV11-2,TRBJ2-5,TGTGCCAGCAGCTTAAACCCAGGGGGCTTGGAGACCCAGTACTTC,CASSLNPGGLETQYF
.,TRBD1,TRBV3-1/TRBV3-2,TRBJ1-2,TGTGCCAGCAGTCCGGGGACAGGGAACTATGGCTACACCTTC,CASSPGTGNYGYTF
.,.,TRBV28,TRBJ1-6,TGTGCCAGCAGTTTATCTGGAAATTCACCCCTCCACTTT,CASSLSGNSPLHF
once,.,TRBV29-1,TRBJ1-3,TGCAGCGGGACGGTCGCTGGAAACACCATATATTTT,CSGTVAGNTIYF
.,TRBD1,TRBV3-1/TRBV3-2,TRBJ1-1,TGTGCCAGCAGTCGACAGGGAGGTGTTAACACTGAAGCTTTCTTT,CASSRQGGVNTEAFF
.,TRBD1,TRBV7-9,TRBJ1-1,TGTGCCAGCAGCCGCTCGGGACAGGTCCCTGAAGCTTTCTTT,CASSRSGQVPEAFF
.,.,TRBV30,TRBJ2-3,TGTGCCTGGCTCCAACAGTTGAGTTCTAAGTATTTT,CAWLQQLSSKYF
.,.,TRBV15,TRBJ1-1,TGTGCCACCAGCAGGTCGCGATTAGTGAACACTGAAGCTTTCTTT,CATSRSRLVNTEAFF
.,.,TRBV13,TRBJ1-2,TGTGCCAGCAGCTCATCCCTGGACAGCCTTTTAGGCTACACCTTC,CASSSSLDSLLGYTF
.,TRBD1,TRBV19,TRBJ1-2,TGTGCCAGTAGCGGGACAGGGGGATTTAACTATGGCTACACCTTC,CASSGTGGFNYGYTF
.,.,TRBV29-1,TRBJ1-1,TGCAGCGCCCGCGACCCAAGGGCTGAAGCTTTCTTT,CSARDPRAEAFF
.,.,TRBV7-9,TRBJ1-1,TGTGCCAGCAGCCCCGAAGGCACTGAAGCTTTCTTT,CASSPEGTEAFF
.,TRBD1,TRBV27,TRBJ1-6,TGTGCCAGCAGTTTATCGTCGGACAGGACGAATTCACCCCTCCACTTT,CASSLSSDRTNSPLHF
.,.,TRBV5-1,TRBJ1-6,TGCGCCAGCAGCTTGGATCAGGGAGATTCACCCCTCCACTTT,CASSLDQGDSPLHF
.,.,TRBV5-4,TRBJ1-1,TGTGCCAGCAGCTCATACAGGAGACATAACACTGAAGCTTTCTTT,CASSSYRRHNTEAFF
few,.,TRBV7-9,TRBJ2-7,TGTGCCAGCAGCTCTGACGACTACGAGCAGTACTTC,CASSSDDYEQYF
.,TRBD1,TRBV27,TRBJ1-4,TGTGCCAGCAGTTTAACCGGACAGGGAAACGAAAAACTGTTTTTT,CASSLTGQGNEKLFF
.,.,TRBV10-3,TRBJ1-5,TGTGCCATCAGCCCACAGCCTAATCAGCCCCAGCATTTT,CAISPQPNQPQHF
few,.,TRBV6-5,TRBJ1-1,TGTGCCAGCAGATCGGGACTAGCCACTGAAGCTTTCTTT,CASRSGLATEAFF
.,.,TRBV6-5,TRBJ2-5,TGTGCCAGCAGGCAGGGGTCTCGGGAGACCCAGTACTTC,CASRQGSRETQYF
once,TRBD1,TRBV10-3,TRBJ1-1,TGTGCCATAAGGACAGGGTCGGACACTGAAGCTTTCTTT,CAIRTGSDTEAFF
.,.,TRBV29-1,TRBJ2-2,TGCAGCGTTTCACTCCCGCTGACCGGGGAGCTGTTTTTT,CSVSLPLTGELFF
.,.,TRBV30,TRBJ1-2,TGTGCCTGGAGTGTAGCCCCGGCAGGGGAACGGGGTGGCTACACCTTC,CAWSVAPAGERGGYTF
.,.,TRBV5-1,TRBJ2-2,TGCGCCAGCAGCTCCATTGACCCTACCGGGGAGCTGTTTTTT,CASSSIDPTGELFF
.,.,TRBV5-4,TRBJ2-1,TGTGCCAGCAGCTTGGGAGCTCTAGGAGATGAGCAGTTCTTC,CASSLGALGDEQFF
.,TRBD2,TRBV14,TRBJ2-3,TGTGCCAGCAGACGGGGCGGCCTAGCGGGAGGACGAACGCAGTATTTT,CASRRGGLAGGRTQYF
.,.,TRBV28,TRBJ1-5,TGTGCCAGCAGTAGGGGGGGGAGTAGCAATCAGCCCCAGCATTTT,CASSRGGSSNQPQHF
.,.,TRBV4-1,TRBJ1-5,TGCGCCAGCAGCCAGCTCCCGAATCAGCCCCAGCATTTT,CASSQLPNQPQHF
once,.,TRBV28,TRBJ1-1,TGTGCCAGCAGTTTATTGGGAGTGCGGGGACCCACGGGAGCTTTCTTT,CASSLLGVRGPTGAFF
.,.,TRBV6-5,TRBJ2-7,TGTGCCAGCAGTCCGGACCATTACGAGCAGTACTTC,CASSPDHYEQYF
.,.,TRBV5-6,TRBJ1-6,TGTGCCAGCAGCTTGGGAGGGGGGGGAAATAATTCACCCCTCCACTTT,CASSLGGGGNNSPLHF
.,.,TRBV7-6,TRBJ2-7,TGTGCCAGCAGCTTAGGCCGGGACAACTCCTACGAGCAGTACTTC,CASSLGRDNSYEQYF
.,.,TRBV9,TRBJ1-2,TGTGCCAGCAGCGTAGGACAGAAAACCTATGGCTACACCTTC,CASSVGQKTYGYTF
.,.,TRBV29-1,TRBJ2-2,TGCAGCGTTTGGGGCCTCGCGAACACCGGGGAGCTGTTTTTT,CSVWGLANTGELFF
.,TRBD1,TRBV14,TRBJ1-1,TGTGCCAGCAGCCAAGTAGCGCAGGGGGTTGAAGCTTTCTTT,CASSQVAQGVEAFF
.,TRBD1,TRBV19,TRBJ2-7,TGTGCCAGTAGTATCGGACAGGGGCTCCACGAGCAGTACTTC,CASSIGQGLHEQYF
.,TRBD2,TRBV19,TRBJ2-3,TGTGCCAGTAGTCCCCGGGGCGCTAGCGGGACTACTAGCACAGATACGCAGTATTTT,CASSPRGASGTTSTDTQYF
.,.,TRBV30,TRBJ1-2,TGTGCCTGGAGTCCGAATCAGGGGCGGGATGGCTACACCTTC,CAWSPNQGRDGYTF
.,.,TRBV28,TRBJ2-1,TGTGCCAGCAGTGGGGTAGGACTTACAAATGAGCAGTTCTTC,CASSGVGLTNEQFF
.,.,TRBV5-1,TRBJ1-2,TGCGCCAGCAGCCGGGGGGCTGGCTACACCTTC,CASSRGAGYTF
.,.,TRBV2,TRBJ1-2,TGTGCCAGCCCCCGGGACGGGGGAGCAGATGGCTACACCTTC,CASPRDGGADGYTF
.,.,TRBV30,TRBJ1-4,TGTGCCTGGAGCCACGGTGCAGGCCGGGAGGAAAAACTGTTTTTT,CAWSHGAGREEKLFF
once,.,TRBV19,TRBJ1-4,TGTGCCAGTAGTATCCCGCAGGGAAGAAAACTGTTTTTT,CASSIPQGRKLFF
.,.,TRBV6-6,TRBJ2-5,TGTGCCAGCAGTTACGGGCGGGGGCGACAAGAGACCCAGTACTTC,CASSYGRGRQETQYF
.,.,TRBV18,TRBJ1-4,TGTGCCAGCTCACGAACGAAAGACGCAACTAATGAAAAACTGTTTTTT,CASSRTKDATNEKLFF
.,TRBD2,TRBV7-7,TRBJ2-1,TGTGCCAGCAGCCTAGCGGGAGAAGGTAATGAGCAGTTCTTC,CASSLAGEGNEQFF
.,.,TRBV19,TRBJ1-6,TGTGCCAGTAGTGGCCGGGCTGATATCTCGAGTCCACCCCTCCACTTT,CASSGRADISSPPLHF
.,.,TRBV12-3/TRBV12-4,TRBJ1-2,TGTGCCAGCAGTATCGGGACCTATGGCTACACCTTC,CASSIGTYGYTF